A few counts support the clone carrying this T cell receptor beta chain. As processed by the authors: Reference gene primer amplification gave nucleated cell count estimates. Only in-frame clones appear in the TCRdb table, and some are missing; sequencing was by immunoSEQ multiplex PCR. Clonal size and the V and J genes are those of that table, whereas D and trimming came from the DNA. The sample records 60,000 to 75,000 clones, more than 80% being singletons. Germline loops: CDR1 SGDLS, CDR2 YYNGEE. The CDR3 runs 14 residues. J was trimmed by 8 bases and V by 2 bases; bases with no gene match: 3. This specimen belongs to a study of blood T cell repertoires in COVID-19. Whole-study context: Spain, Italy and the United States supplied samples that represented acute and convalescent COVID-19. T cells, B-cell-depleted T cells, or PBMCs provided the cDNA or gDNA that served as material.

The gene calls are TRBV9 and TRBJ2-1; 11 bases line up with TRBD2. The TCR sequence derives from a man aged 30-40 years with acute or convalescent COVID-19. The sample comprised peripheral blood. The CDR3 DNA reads TGTGCCAGCAGCGTTAGCGGGGGGGCCGATGAGCAGTTCTTC. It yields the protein CASSVSGGADEQFF.